Listed below are T cell receptor beta chains from one sample, sequenced in a study of cytomegalovirus exposure and HLA in healthy donors. Profiled with immunoSEQ multiplex PCR; TCRdb holds only in-frame clones, not every one. The sample carries about 160,000 clones, around 80% recorded once. The sample comprised PBMCs. The receptors here all came from a man aged 25-40 years in good health and CMV-seronegative. Both conserved end residues are part of each CDR3. A D gene is named only where the DNA matches it firmly. Where a row states a size, it is once, few, many or the class of an expanded clone; other rows omit it.

abundance	d_gene	v_gene	len	j_gene	CDR3nt	CDR3aa
-	-	TRBV28	15	TRBJ1-1	TGTGCCAGCAGTACAGCAGGCGCTCCGAACACTGAAGCTTTCTTT	CASSTAGAPNTEAFF
-	-	TRBV5-1	14	TRBJ2-5	TGCGCCAGCGGCCCGACAGGCAGCCAAGAGACCCAGTACTTC	CASGPTGSQETQYF
-	TRBD2	TRBV5-4	18	TRBJ2-2	TGTGCCAGCAGTTCTTTAGCGGGAGGGCCGGGTAGCACCGGGGAGCTGTTTTTT	CASSSLAGGPGSTGELFF
-	TRBD2	TRBV9	15	TRBJ2-5	TGTGCCAGCAGCGTAGAGGGGACTAGACAAGAGACCCAGTACTTC	CASSVEGTRQETQYF
-	-	TRBV12-5	13	TRBJ2-1	TGTGCTAGTGGTTCTACAGGTTACAATGAGCAGTTCTTC	CASGSTGYNEQFF
-	TRBD1	TRBV27	14	TRBJ2-7	TGTGCCAGCAGTTTTTCGACAGGGACCTACGAGCAGTACTTC	CASSFSTGTYEQYF
once	TRBD1	TRBV10-3	13	TRBJ2-7	TGTGCCATCCGGGACAGGGAATCCTACGAGCAGTACTTC	CAIRDRESYEQYF
-	-	TRBV11-2	14	TRBJ1-1	TGTGCCAGCAGCTTCCACGGACAGAACACTGAAGCTTTCTTT	CASSFHGQNTEAFF
-	-	TRBV7-3	14	TRBJ2-7	TGTGCCAGCAGCCGAGGAGGAACCGGTGGCGAGCAGTACTTC	CASSRGGTGGEQYF
once	TRBD1	TRBV5-6	14	TRBJ2-7	TGTGCCAGCAGCCTCGACAGGGATGGCTACGAGCAGTACTTC	CASSLDRDGYEQYF
-	TRBD2	TRBV6-1	14	TRBJ2-7	TGTGCCAGCAGTGATTTAGCGGGAGAGGGCACGGAGTACTTC	CASSDLAGEGTEYF
-	TRBD1	TRBV6-1	17	TRBJ1-2	TGTGCCAGCAGTGTTTTAAAGACCGGGACAGGGGCCGGTGGCTACACCTTC	CASSVLKTGTGAGGYTF
-	TRBD1	TRBV6-5	13	TRBJ2-1	TGTGCCAGCCGGACAGGACAGGGCAATGAGCAGTTCTTC	CASRTGQGNEQFF
-	-	TRBV7-2	15	TRBJ2-5	TGTGCCAGCAGCTTAAGCGGGTGGTACCAAGAGACCCAGTACTTC	CASSLSGWYQETQYF
-	TRBD1	TRBV28	16	TRBJ2-7	TGTGCCAGCAGTTTATCCGCCACACAGGGGCGATACGAGCAGTACTTC	CASSLSATQGRYEQYF
-	-	TRBV27	14	TRBJ1-1	TGTGCCAGCACCCCTGGGGCAGCGAACACTGAAGCTTTCTTT	CASTPGAANTEAFF
few	TRBD1	TRBV7-9	16	TRBJ1-4	TGTGCCAGCAGCCGTAGCCTCAGGGGGCGAGGTGAGGAACTGTTTTTT	CASSRSLRGRGEELFF
-	TRBD1	TRBV9	15	TRBJ2-7	TGTGCCAGCAGCAAAAGTAACACCGGGACAGCCGAGCAGTACTTC	CASSKSNTGTAEQYF
-	-	TRBV27	14	TRBJ1-1	TGTGCCAGCAGTAAAGGACAACTGAACACTGAAGCTTTCTTT	CASSKGQLNTEAFF
-	TRBD2	TRBV27	16	TRBJ2-1	TGTGCCAGCAGCCCCGGGGGGACTAGCGGGAGGAATGAGCAGTTCTTC	CASSPGGTSGRNEQFF
few	-	TRBV14	14	TRBJ2-5	TGTGCCAGCAGCCCCATCCGGGGAAAAGAGACCCAGTACTTC	CASSPIRGKETQYF
-	-	TRBV6-4	14	TRBJ2-1	TGTGCCAGCAGCCCACTGGCGGGGTCAAATGAGCAGTTCTTC	CASSPLAGSNEQFF
-	-	TRBV5-4	15	TRBJ2-2	TGTGCCAGCAGCTTGGCCGCGGGGAACACCGGGGAGCTGTTTTTT	CASSLAAGNTGELFF
-	TRBD1	TRBV5-1	18	TRBJ2-6	TGCGCCAGCAGCTTGGGGACAGGGAGAGGAGCTGGGGCCAACGTCCTGACTTTC	CASSLGTGRGAGANVLTF
-	-	TRBV27	13	TRBJ1-2	TGTGCCAGCAGTTTATCGGGGGCCAACGGCTACACCTTC	CASSLSGANGYTF
-	TRBD1	TRBV29-1	12	TRBJ2-7	TGCAGCGTTGAGGGACAGGGGTACGAGCAGTACTTC	CSVEGQGYEQYF
-	TRBD1	TRBV12-5	14	TRBJ1-2	TGTGCTAGTGGCTTGGGACAGACCAACTATGGCTACACCTTC	CASGLGQTNYGYTF
-	TRBD2	TRBV11-2	17	TRBJ2-5	TGTGCCAGCAGCTTTAGCGGGTCAGGCCGGTACCAAGAGACCCAGTACTTC	CASSFSGSGRYQETQYF
once	-	TRBV6-6	14	TRBJ2-1	TGTGCCAGCCAACGACTCCTAACCCCCGATGAGCAGTTCTTC	CASQRLLTPDEQFF
-	-	TRBV9	14	TRBJ2-7	TGTGCCAGCAGCGTAGCGGGGACTGCGACCGAGCAGTACTTC	CASSVAGTATEQYF
-	-	TRBV5-4	11	TRBJ1-1	TGTGCCAGCAGCCAAGACAGCGAAGCTTTCTTT	CASSQDSEAFF
-	-	TRBV7-7	13	TRBJ2-7	TGTGCCAGCAGCCCCGAAGGGGGTTACGAGCAGTACTTC	CASSPEGGYEQYF
-	-	TRBV9	16	TRBJ1-1	TGTGCCAGCAGCGTAGCTACGGAGGACCCACGTGATGAAGCTTTCTTT	CASSVATEDPRDEAFF
-	-	TRBV4-1	16	TRBJ2-7	TGCGCCAGCAGCCAAGCGTCTTCCGGGACACCTTACGAGCAGTACTTC	CASSQASSGTPYEQYF
-	-	TRBV27	14	TRBJ2-1	TGTGCCAGCAGTTTAGGTGCAGGGATAAATGAGCAGTTCTTC	CASSLGAGINEQFF
once	-	TRBV27	14	TRBJ1-5	TGTGCCAGCAGTTTGATTGGAGGCAATCAGCCCCAGCATTTT	CASSLIGGNQPQHF
-	TRBD1	TRBV14	16	TRBJ2-1	TGTGCCAGCAGCCAAGGCCCCGGGACAGCGAACAATGAGCAGTTCTTC	CASSQGPGTANNEQFF
-	TRBD2	TRBV27	15	TRBJ2-1	TGTGCCAGCAGTTTATCGCCTAGCGGGAACAATGAGCAGTTCTTC	CASSLSPSGNNEQFF
-	TRBD1	TRBV16	15	TRBJ2-1	TGTGCCAGCATCCACCGGGACAGGGGCTACAATGAGCAGTTCTTC	CASIHRDRGYNEQFF
once	TRBD1	TRBV29-1	14	TRBJ2-2	TGCAGCGCCACCGGGACAGGGGGGTCCGGGGAGCTGTTTTTT	CSATGTGGSGELFF
-	-	TRBV20-1	11	TRBJ1-4	TGTCACGCTAGATCCAATGAAAAACTGTTTTTT	CHARSNEKLFF
-	TRBD1	TRBV19	15	TRBJ2-5	TGTGCCAGTAGTAGCGACAGGGAGTGGATAGGGACCCAGTACTTC	CASSSDREWIGTQYF
few	TRBD1	TRBV18	20	TRBJ1-5	TGTGCCAGCTCCCAGAGTACGGGACAGAAGACCGTCAATAGCAATCAGCCCCAGCATTTT	CASSQSTGQKTVNSNQPQHF
-	-	TRBV30	13	TRBJ1-1	TGTGCCTGGAGTGGGGGGAGGCACACTGAAGCTTTCTTT	CAWSGGRHTEAFF
-	-	TRBV19	17	TRBJ2-6	TGTGCCAGTAGTATAGACGGGTTTAGCTCTGGGGCCAACGTCCTGACTTTC	CASSIDGFSSGANVLTF
-	TRBD2	TRBV7-7	15	TRBJ2-5	TGTGCCAGCAGCCGAGGACTAGGTCGATCGGAGACCCAGTACTTC	CASSRGLGRSETQYF
-	-	TRBV28	14	TRBJ1-2	TGTGCCAGCAGACGGTTACCCCTTCATTATGGCTACACCTTC	CASRRLPLHYGYTF
-	-	TRBV6-5	13	TRBJ2-5	TGTGCCAGCAGTTCTTTGAGCCTAGAGACCCAGTACTTC	CASSSLSLETQYF
-	-	TRBV9	17	TRBJ1-3	TGTGCCAGCAGCGTAGCTGGGATCCCAGGGAGGGAAGACACCATATATTTT	CASSVAGIPGREDTIYF
-	-	TRBV7-9	13	TRBJ2-7	TGTGCCAGCAGCCCGGTTACTAGTTACGAGCAGTACTTC	CASSPVTSYEQYF
-	TRBD2	TRBV6-6	14	TRBJ2-1	TGTGCCACTACTAGCGGGAGCTCCTACAATGAGCAGTTCTTC	CATTSGSSYNEQFF
once	-	TRBV7-2	14	TRBJ2-7	TGTGCCAGCAGCCGGGGGCAGGGAGGGTACGAGCAGTACTTC	CASSRGQGGYEQYF